The 17 T cell receptor beta chains given below trace back to one sample, sequenced in a study of T cells in Graves' hyperthyroidism and ophthalmopathy. The source material, RNA transcripts, was used to amplify TCR beta CDR3 regions. HTBI primers were used for first-round RT-PCR of the TCR CDR3. TCRdb re-called the multiplex PCR reads through MiXCR, storing one row per CDR3 protein. The sample consists of around 500,000 distinct CDR3 sequences, 14% of them appearing once. Sequenced input: blood. These receptors came from a woman aged 40 to 55 with Graves' hyperthyroidism.

This clonotype was seen many times. The chain recombines TRBV11-3 with TRBJ1-1; perhaps TRBD1 as D (5 bases). V gave up 5 bases and J gave up 2 bases, with 15 bases separating them. The CDR3 covers 15 residues. Per germline, CDR1 SGHNT and CDR2 YENEEA. The CDR3 DNA reads TGTGCCAGCAGCCCGAGTGGGACCAGAAACACTGAAGCTTTCTTT. Translation gives CASSPSGTRNTEAFF.

This clonotype was recorded at least ten times. The rearrangement joins TRBV3-1 to TRBJ2-7; possibly TRBD2 for D (6 bases). V lost 5 bases to trimming and J lost 5 bases, with 16 bases between them. The CDR3 consists of 14 residues. Looked up from germline, CDR1 is LGHDT and CDR2 is YNNKEL (reference sequence). CDR3 region: CASSGGTVTHEQYF. The CDR3 nucleotides read TGTGCCAGCAGCGGAGGGACGGTAACTCACGAGCAGTACTTC.

This clonotype was seen ten or more times. The chain recombines TRBV2 with TRBJ1-2, with D unresolved. This CDR3 has 12 amino acids. Germline CDR1 SNHLY, CDR2 FYNNEI. The V end lost 2 bases, the J end lost 5 bases, and 6 bases lay between the germline ends. CDR3 coding DNA: TGTGCCAGCAGTGAACTTGGATATGGCTACACCTTC. It yields the protein CASSELGYGYTF.

The rearrangement links TRBV19 to TRBJ2-4, with a weak D call TRBD1 (5 bases). Germline V CDR1 and CDR2: LNHDA, SQIVND (reference sequence). The V gene lost 6 bases and the J gene lost 0 bases, with 12 bases spanning the gap. The length of the CDR3 is 15 residues. The CDR3 DNA reads TGTGCCAGTAGGACGACAGAGCTAGCCAAAAACATTCAGTACTTC. As protein: CASRTTELAKNIQYF.

This clonotype showed up just a few times. This chain joins TRBV12-3 or TRBV12-4 and TRBJ1-1; the D gene is possibly TRBD1 (5 bases). The CDR3 length is 13 residues. V dropped 7 bases and J dropped 4 bases, with 13 bases sitting between them. The CDR3 spells CASILRQPTEAFF. The CDR3, as DNA: TGTGCCAGCATTCTTAGACAGCCCACTGAAGCTTTCTTT.

The chain recombines TRBV20-1 with TRBJ2-5; 10 nucleotides line up with TRBD2. This CDR3 is built from 17 residues. Germline V CDR1 and CDR2: DFQATT, SNEGSKA (reference sequence). The ends lost 5 bases at V and 1 base at J; junction bases unmatched: 13. In nucleotides, the CDR3 is TGCAGTGCTGTGGGCCTAGCGGGAGTGGGAGGCCAAGAGACCCAGTACTTC. It translates to CSAVGLAGVGGQETQYF.

This clonotype was seen more than once but under ten times. This chain connects TRBV19 to TRBJ2-1, with 7 positions matching TRBD2. This CDR3 comprises 15 residues. V was clipped by 1 base and J by 7 bases; unmatched bases: 7. Germline CDR1 is LNHDA and CDR2 is SQIVND (reference sequence). The CDR3, as DNA: TGTGCCAGTAGTATAGGGGGAGGGCCGCGTAATGAGCAGTTCTTC. It is translated as CASSIGGGPRNEQFF.

The chain couples TRBV7-9 to TRBJ2-7, with D tentatively TRBD1 (5 bases). The ends were cut back, 4 bases at V and 0 bases at J, with 13 bases in the middle. From germline, CDR1 is SEHNR and CDR2 FQNEAQ (reference sequence). The CDR3 is 15 residues long. The CDR3: CASSSPRAPSYEQYF. DNA for the CDR3: TGTGCCAGCAGCTCCCCCAGGGCCCCCTCCTACGAGCAGTACTTC.

This clonotype appeared many times. The chain combines TRBV12-3 or TRBV12-4 with TRBJ2-3; no clear D gene. This CDR3 region has 15 residues. Trimming took off 1 base at V and 6 bases at J, with 14 bases between the two ends. CDR3 residues: CASSLVNSYVDTQYF. In DNA, the CDR3 is TGTGCCAGCAGTTTAGTGAACAGCTACGTGGATACGCAGTATTTT.

In its sample, this clonotype was seen many times. The chain couples TRBV12-3 or TRBV12-4 to TRBJ2-1; 8 bases match TRBD2. CDR3 length: 18 amino acids. Trimming took 3 bases from V and 3 from J; bases not matched to a gene: 13. CDR3 loop: CASSLFVPAGANYNEQFF. For the CDR3, the DNA is TGTGCCAGCAGTTTGTTTGTCCCAGCGGGAGCCAACTACAATGAGCAGTTCTTC.

This clonotype was counted a few times. The CDR3 bases are TGTGCCAGCAGCACCGGGGGGGTGGGGACCCAGTACTTC. Protein: CASSTGGVGTQYF. V and J are TRBV11-1 and TRBJ2-5; 8 bases fit TRBD2. Trimming at V came to 5 bases and at J to 7 bases, leaving 6 bases not matched to a gene. The CDR3 loop spans 13 amino acids. CDR1 SGHAT and CDR2 FQDESV come from the germline V gene (reference sequence).

This clonotype was detected many times. V and J are TRBV3-1 and TRBJ1-5; D remains ambiguous. Deletions cut 0 bases from V and 1 base from J, with 7 bases between. The germline V gene encodes CDR1 LGHDT and CDR2 YNNKEL (reference sequence). The CDR3 runs 15 residues. The DNA for the CDR3 is TGTGCCAGCAGCCAAGATGGTGGGAGCAATCAGCCCCAGCATTTT. Translation: CASSQDGGSNQPQHF.

At least ten counts were recorded for this clonotype. This chain joins TRBV6-1 and TRBJ1-5; possible D gene TRBD1, 6 bases. The germline V gene encodes CDR1 MNHNS and CDR2 SASEGT. Trimming shortened V by 5 bases and J by 6 bases, and 11 bases separated the two germline ends. The CDR3 runs to 13 residues. The CDR3 nucleotides are TGTGCCAGCAGTTTGACAGGCAGTCAGCCCCAGCATTTT. This codes for CASSLTGSQPQHF.

This clonotype was found many times. This chain uses TRBV20-1 with TRBJ2-1; possibly TRBD1 or TRBD2 for D (6 bases each). In germline, CDR1 is DFQATT, CDR2 SNEGSKA (reference sequence). The germline V and J ends were trimmed by 5 bases and 4 bases, with 18 bases remaining between them. CDR3 size: 15 residues. The CDR3 spells CSAPLGGGGYNEQFF. CDR3 DNA sequence: TGCAGTGCTCCACTTGGAGGAGGGGGTTACAATGAGCAGTTCTTC.

This clonotype was found many times. The genes are TRBV7-9 and TRBJ2-5, with 12 bases fitting TRBD2. This CDR3 comprises 16 residues. Trimming took 3 bases from V and 5 from J; bases not matched to a gene: 7. Germline loops: CDR1 SEHNR, CDR2 FQNEAQ (reference sequence). The DNA of the CDR3 is TGTGCCAGCAGCTTCGACGGACTAGCGGGGAGGGAGACCCAGTACTTC. It translates to CASSFDGLAGRETQYF.

This clonotype was seen a few times. The chain recombines TRBV7-9 with TRBJ2-5, with TRBD1 matching 9 bases. Germline CDR1 reads SEHNR; CDR2 reads FQNEAQ (reference sequence). J gave up 1 base and V 5 bases, and 8 bases lay outside the gene matches. The CDR3 totals 16 residues. In DNA form, the CDR3 reads TGTGCCAGCAGCCAAACGGACAGGGGATTCCAAGAGACCCAGTACTTC. Translating it yields CASSQTDRGFQETQYF.

This clonotype was seen repeatedly, ten times or more. V gene TRBV6-6 combines with J gene TRBJ1-2; D is perhaps TRBD1 (5 bases). CDR1 is MNHNY, CDR2 SVGAGI, per germline (reference sequence). Trimming took off 2 bases at V and 13 bases at J, with 20 bases between the two ends. This CDR3 is built from 14 residues. CDR3: CASSYPPGGARSTF. The CDR3 DNA reads TGTGCCAGCAGTTACCCCCCGGGCGGGGCTAGGAGCACCTTC.